This TCR beta chain was observed in a study of OX40 agonist ivuxolimab in advanced cancers. The wider study: All patients had ivuxolimab intravenously every 2 weeks at 0.01 to 10 mg/kg. A diagnosis of hepatocellular carcinoma, melanoma, renal cell or head and neck cancer was present in dose-escalation patients. Prior anti-PD-1, anti-PD-L1 or anti-CTLA-4 therapy did not bar entry, and roughly 40% had some. Study-wide results and caveats: The investigators did not determine what antigen specificity the expanded peripheral T cells had.

The germline gives CDR1 MNHNS, CDR2 SASEGT. CDR3 length: 11 amino acids. V lost 4 bases, J lost 6 bases, and 6 bases lay in between. The method was immunoSEQ multiplex PCR; TCRdb's version includes in-frame clones alone and lacks a portion of them. This table holds 25,000 to 35,000 clones, about 74% found once. About this clone itself: The antigen remains unidentified.

This TCR was recovered from an adult with an advanced solid tumor such as melanoma, head and neck, liver or kidney cancer. The input for sequencing was CD4+ or CD8+ T cells sorted from blood, taken in a trial of the OX40 agonist ivuxolimab. The J gene is TRBJ1-2, the V gene TRBV6-1, with D possibly TRBD1 on 5 matching bases. CDR3 residues: CASSGRDGYTF. DNA for the CDR3: TGTGCCAGCAGTGGCAGGGATGGCTACACCTTC.